A selection of T cell receptor beta chains follows, all from one sample in a study of cytomegalovirus exposure and HLA in healthy donors. Method: immunoSEQ multiplex PCR; TCRdb's copy keeps in-frame clones and lacks some. The listing records approximately 50,000 clones. The material sequenced was PBMCs. All receptors derive from a female donor in good health and CMV-seronegative. Each CDR3 is given with its conserved first and last residue. A D gene is named only where the DNA matches it firmly.

J gene,D gene,V gene,CDR3 DNA,CDR3 protein
TRBJ2-2,.,TRBV5-8,TGTGCCAGCAGCTTGGGAGGTCAGGGCGGGGAGCTGTTTTTT,CASSLGGQGGELFF
TRBJ1-1,TRBD1,TRBV12-5,TGTGCTAGCCTTTGGACAGGGGGCTTTGAAGCTTTCTTT,CASLWTGGFEAFF
TRBJ1-1,TRBD1,TRBV19,TGTGCCAGTAGCCTTATCGGGACAGGGACCACTGAAGCTTTCTTT,CASSLIGTGTTEAFF
TRBJ1-2,.,TRBV12-5,TGTGCTAGTGGTTTGGTCCCAGGACAAGGCCTCTATGGCTACACCTTC,CASGLVPGQGLYGYTF
TRBJ2-7,TRBD1,TRBV5-1,TGCGCCAGCAGTTCTGGACAGGGGTGGGAGCAGTACTTC,CASSSGQGWEQYF
TRBJ2-7,.,TRBV6-1,TGTGCCAGCACCCCCGCGACAGCCTTCTACGAGCAGTACTTC,CASTPATAFYEQYF
TRBJ2-7,TRBD2,TRBV2,TGTGCCAGCAGTGATTTGCGGGAGGGCCGGTACGAGCAGTACTTC,CASSDLREGRYEQYF
TRBJ2-5,TRBD2,TRBV30,TGTGCCTGGAGTAGACTAGCTGAGACCCAGTACTTC,CAWSRLAETQYF
TRBJ1-5,TRBD1,TRBV15,TGTGCCACCAGCAGGTCCGGGACAGGGTATCAGCCCCAGCATTTT,CATSRSGTGYQPQHF
TRBJ2-7,.,TRBV11-2,TGTGCCAGCAGCTTAGACCCGATTGACTACTACGAGCAGTACTTC,CASSLDPIDYYEQYF
TRBJ1-2,.,TRBV28,TGTGCCAGCAGTTTGCAGGGTTCTTATGGCTACACCTTC,CASSLQGSYGYTF
TRBJ1-5,.,TRBV11-2,TGTGCCAGCAGCTTAACGGGGGTAAGCCAGCCCCAGCATTTT,CASSLTGVSQPQHF
TRBJ2-3,TRBD2,TRBV4-3,TGCGCCAGCAGCCGCGGGACTAGCGGGTCAGAAAGGGATACGCAGTATTTT,CASSRGTSGSERDTQYF
TRBJ2-2,TRBD1,TRBV30,TGTGCCTGGGACAGGGGGCAAGTCGGCACCGGGGAGCTGTTTTTT,CAWDRGQVGTGELFF
TRBJ2-3,TRBD1,TRBV6-6,TGTGCCACTTTGAGAGGGGACAGGGGCACAGATACGCAGTATTTT,CATLRGDRGTDTQYF
TRBJ2-1,.,TRBV29-1,TGCAGCGTTGAAGTCTCCAGTTTCCTCAATGAGCAGTTCTTC,CSVEVSSFLNEQFF
TRBJ2-7,.,TRBV6-5,TGTGCCAGCAGCCCCCAAAGGAGGGCCTACGAGCAGTACTTC,CASSPQRRAYEQYF
TRBJ1-1,TRBD1,TRBV2,TGTGCCAGCAGTGGACAGGGGGCTGAAGCTTTCTTT,CASSGQGAEAFF
TRBJ2-1,TRBD2,TRBV7-3,TGTGCCAGCAGAAAAAGTCTCCTAGCGGGAGATGAGCAGTTCTTC,CASRKSLLAGDEQFF
TRBJ2-2,TRBD2,TRBV19,TGTGCCAGTAGTATAGCGGCGGGGGCGAACACCGGGGAGCTGTTTTTT,CASSIAAGANTGELFF
TRBJ1-5,.,TRBV30,TGTGCCTGGAGTGTAGGTGTCGCGGGTCAGCCCCAGCATTTT,CAWSVGVAGQPQHF
TRBJ1-1,.,TRBV2,TGTGCCAGCAGTGACGTAGCGTCGAACACTGAAGCTTTCTTT,CASSDVASNTEAFF
TRBJ2-1,.,TRBV6-1,TGTGCCAGCAGTCTCGGTAACTCCTACAATGAGCAGTTCTTC,CASSLGNSYNEQFF
TRBJ1-2,.,TRBV30,TGTGCCTCAACCAGGGACTTCGAATATGGCTACACCTTC,CASTRDFEYGYTF
TRBJ1-1,TRBD1,TRBV9,TGTGCCAGCAGCGCACCGGGACAGGGAACTGAAGCTTTCTTT,CASSAPGQGTEAFF
TRBJ2-2,TRBD2,TRBV4-3,TGCGCCAGCAGCCAGTTCACTAGCGGGGGGGCGAACACCGGGGAGCTGTTTTTT,CASSQFTSGGANTGELFF